The rows below give T cell receptor beta chains drawn from one sample of a study of blood T cell repertoires in COVID-19. Assay: immunoSEQ multiplex PCR; the TCRdb copy retains only in-frame clones and omits some. Of 85,000 to 110,000 clones listed, 70% to 90% are singletons. Sequenced sample: peripheral blood. The receptors were gathered from a man aged 45-65 years in a cohort sampled during active COVID-19. CDR3s include the opening cysteine and the closing phenylalanine or tryptophan. Each record gives: clone size, V gene, J gene, D gene, CDR3 protein, CDR3 DNA. A D gene is named only where the DNA matches it firmly. Only some rows state a clone size, as once, few, many or a class for expanded clones.

clone size: NA; V gene: TRBV18; J gene: TRBJ2-5; D gene: TRBD2; CDR3 protein: CASSPSVGTNRETQYF; CDR3 DNA: TGTGCCAGCTCACCCAGCGTCGGGACTAACCGAGAGACCCAGTACTTC
clone size: NA; V gene: TRBV28; J gene: TRBJ1-4; D gene: TRBD1; CDR3 protein: CASSRGTARKLFF; CDR3 DNA: TGTGCCAGCAGCCGCGGGACAGCTCGGAAACTGTTTTTT
clone size: once; V gene: TRBV25-1; J gene: TRBJ2-2; D gene: TRBD2; CDR3 protein: CASGLAGRGELFF; CDR3 DNA: TGTGCCAGTGGACTAGCGGGGCGCGGGGAGCTGTTTTTT
clone size: NA; V gene: TRBV5-1; J gene: TRBJ2-3; D gene: TRBD2; CDR3 protein: CASSSPAGTTDTQYF; CDR3 DNA: TGCGCCAGCAGCTCACCAGCGGGGACCACAGATACGCAGTATTTT
clone size: NA; V gene: TRBV5-1; J gene: TRBJ2-3; D gene: NA; CDR3 protein: CASSLAETTVTDTQYF; CDR3 DNA: TGCGCCAGCAGCTTGGCCGAGACAACAGTCACAGATACGCAGTATTTT
clone size: once; V gene: TRBV27; J gene: TRBJ2-3; D gene: NA; CDR3 protein: CASSFADTDTQYF; CDR3 DNA: TGTGCCAGCAGTTTTGCGGACACAGATACGCAGTATTTT
clone size: NA; V gene: TRBV6-1; J gene: TRBJ2-1; D gene: NA; CDR3 protein: CASSEARDFYNEQFF; CDR3 DNA: TGTGCCAGCAGTGAAGCGCGGGACTTCTACAATGAGCAGTTCTTC
clone size: NA; V gene: TRBV29-1; J gene: TRBJ2-5; D gene: NA; CDR3 protein: CSVEVSSVSQTQYF; CDR3 DNA: TGCAGCGTTGAAGTGAGTTCGGTTTCGCAGACCCAGTACTTC
clone size: NA; V gene: TRBV3-1/TRBV3-2; J gene: TRBJ1-1; D gene: NA; CDR3 protein: CASSQRQDAEAFF; CDR3 DNA: TGTGCCAGCAGCCAGAGACAGGACGCTGAAGCTTTCTTT
clone size: NA; V gene: TRBV15; J gene: TRBJ2-3; D gene: NA; CDR3 protein: CATSRDNRGSDTQYF; CDR3 DNA: TGTGCCACCAGCAGAGATAACCGGGGATCAGATACGCAGTATTTT
clone size: NA; V gene: TRBV18; J gene: TRBJ2-1; D gene: NA; CDR3 protein: CASSPPNGGPNNEQFF; CDR3 DNA: TGTGCCAGCTCACCTCCGAACGGGGGGCCTAACAATGAGCAGTTCTTC
clone size: once; V gene: TRBV7-9; J gene: TRBJ2-7; D gene: TRBD1; CDR3 protein: CASSDRGGYEQYF; CDR3 DNA: TGTGCCAGCAGTGACAGGGGGGGCTACGAGCAGTACTTC
clone size: NA; V gene: TRBV4-2; J gene: TRBJ1-1; D gene: NA; CDR3 protein: CASSQDSQGGTEAFF; CDR3 DNA: TGTGCCAGCAGCCAAGATAGTCAGGGAGGCACTGAAGCTTTCTTT
clone size: NA; V gene: TRBV2; J gene: TRBJ2-2; D gene: NA; CDR3 protein: CASATDLGLTGELFF; CDR3 DNA: TGTGCCAGTGCGACTGATCTGGGGCTCACCGGGGAGCTGTTTTTT
clone size: NA; V gene: TRBV9; J gene: TRBJ1-2; D gene: NA; CDR3 protein: CASNSPIYSGGYGYTF; CDR3 DNA: TGTGCCAGCAACTCTCCGATCTATAGCGGCGGCTATGGCTACACCTTC
clone size: NA; V gene: TRBV20-1; J gene: TRBJ2-5; D gene: NA; CDR3 protein: CSASGVGPSQETQYF; CDR3 DNA: TGCAGTGCTAGTGGGGTTGGGCCGAGCCAAGAGACCCAGTACTTC
clone size: NA; V gene: TRBV5-4; J gene: TRBJ1-2; D gene: TRBD1; CDR3 protein: CASSSGTGGYNYGYTF; CDR3 DNA: TGTGCCAGCAGCTCCGGGACAGGGGGTTATAACTATGGCTACACCTTC
clone size: once; V gene: TRBV18; J gene: TRBJ1-3; D gene: NA; CDR3 protein: CASSPVAGGNTIYF; CDR3 DNA: TGTGCCAGCTCACCAGTCGCAGGCGGAAACACCATATATTTT
clone size: NA; V gene: TRBV5-8; J gene: TRBJ2-7; D gene: NA; CDR3 protein: CASSLDLARGSYEQYF; CDR3 DNA: TGTGCCAGCAGCTTGGATTTGGCAAGAGGGTCCTACGAGCAGTACTTC
clone size: NA; V gene: TRBV19; J gene: TRBJ1-2; D gene: NA; CDR3 protein: CASSMEARRGNYGYTF; CDR3 DNA: TGTGCCAGTAGTATGGAGGCGCGACGGGGGAACTATGGCTACACCTTC
clone size: NA; V gene: TRBV5-1; J gene: TRBJ1-1; D gene: TRBD1; CDR3 protein: CASRDRVNTEAFF; CDR3 DNA: TGCGCCAGCCGGGACAGGGTAAACACTGAAGCTTTCTTT
clone size: NA; V gene: TRBV7-2; J gene: TRBJ2-5; D gene: TRBD1; CDR3 protein: CASSSGQKETQYF; CDR3 DNA: TGTGCCAGCAGCTCGGGACAGAAAGAGACCCAGTACTTC
clone size: NA; V gene: TRBV19; J gene: TRBJ2-5; D gene: TRBD2; CDR3 protein: CASMGIAGALETQYF; CDR3 DNA: TGTGCCAGTATGGGGATAGCGGGGGCTTTGGAGACCCAGTACTTC
clone size: once; V gene: TRBV5-3; J gene: TRBJ1-6; D gene: TRBD1; CDR3 protein: CARRRRRDRGPSYNSPLHF; CDR3 DNA: TGTGCCAGAAGGCGACGCCGGGACAGGGGCCCCTCCTATAATTCACCCCTCCACTTT
clone size: NA; V gene: TRBV5-1; J gene: TRBJ1-4; D gene: NA; CDR3 protein: CASSLDRGGEKLFF; CDR3 DNA: TGCGCCAGCAGCTTGGATCGGGGGGGAGAAAAACTGTTTTTT
clone size: NA; V gene: TRBV19; J gene: TRBJ2-3; D gene: NA; CDR3 protein: CAIGSGSTDTQYF; CDR3 DNA: TGTGCCATAGGTAGCGGTAGCACAGATACGCAGTATTTT
clone size: NA; V gene: TRBV5-1; J gene: TRBJ2-5; D gene: NA; CDR3 protein: CASSLVGGQETQYF; CDR3 DNA: TGCGCCAGCAGCTTGGTTGGAGGTCAAGAGACCCAGTACTTC
clone size: NA; V gene: TRBV3-1/TRBV3-2; J gene: TRBJ1-1; D gene: NA; CDR3 protein: CASSLLDTEAFF; CDR3 DNA: TGTGCCAGCAGCCTCCTTGACACTGAAGCTTTCTTT
clone size: NA; V gene: TRBV24-1; J gene: TRBJ1-5; D gene: TRBD1; CDR3 protein: CATSDRGDQPQHF; CDR3 DNA: TGTGCCACCAGCGACAGGGGTGATCAGCCCCAGCATTTT
clone size: once; V gene: TRBV5-6; J gene: TRBJ2-3; D gene: TRBD2; CDR3 protein: CASSLTSGGDPSTDTQYF; CDR3 DNA: TGTGCCAGCAGCCTCACTAGCGGGGGTGACCCTAGCACAGATACGCAGTATTTT
clone size: NA; V gene: TRBV2; J gene: TRBJ1-2; D gene: TRBD1; CDR3 protein: CASSERGRGGYTF; CDR3 DNA: TGTGCCAGCAGTGAAAGGGGGCGAGGTGGCTACACCTTC
clone size: NA; V gene: TRBV5-6; J gene: TRBJ2-3; D gene: NA; CDR3 protein: CASSEFGTLQTDTQYF; CDR3 DNA: TGTGCCAGCAGCGAATTCGGGACACTCCAGACAGATACGCAGTATTTT
clone size: NA; V gene: TRBV3-1/TRBV3-2; J gene: TRBJ1-2; D gene: NA; CDR3 protein: CAGSQGGKATLGYTF; CDR3 DNA: TGTGCCGGCAGCCAAGGCGGGAAGGCGACGTTGGGCTACACCTTC
clone size: NA; V gene: TRBV12-3/TRBV12-4; J gene: TRBJ2-4; D gene: NA; CDR3 protein: CASSGGLGNIQYF; CDR3 DNA: TGTGCCAGCAGCGGGGGGCTGGGAAACATTCAGTACTTC
clone size: NA; V gene: TRBV7-9; J gene: TRBJ2-3; D gene: TRBD2; CDR3 protein: CASSATSGGGAAQYF; CDR3 DNA: TGTGCCAGCAGCGCCACTAGCGGGGGGGGCGCGGCGCAGTATTTT
clone size: NA; V gene: TRBV5-6; J gene: TRBJ1-5; D gene: TRBD1; CDR3 protein: CASSLGQGLGQPQHF; CDR3 DNA: TGTGCCAGCAGTCTCGGACAGGGGCTAGGTCAGCCCCAGCATTTT
clone size: NA; V gene: TRBV5-6; J gene: TRBJ2-2; D gene: TRBD2; CDR3 protein: CASSPGLASGELFF; CDR3 DNA: TGTGCCAGCAGCCCGGGACTAGCGTCCGGGGAGCTGTTTTTT
clone size: once; V gene: TRBV7-9; J gene: TRBJ2-5; D gene: TRBD1; CDR3 protein: CASSSTGFSETQYF; CDR3 DNA: TGTGCCAGCAGCTCGACAGGGTTTTCAGAGACCCAGTACTTC
clone size: NA; V gene: TRBV6-5; J gene: TRBJ1-3; D gene: NA; CDR3 protein: CASKLTVSAGNTIYF; CDR3 DNA: TGTGCCAGCAAGCTGACAGTCAGCGCTGGAAACACCATATATTTT
clone size: NA; V gene: TRBV2; J gene: TRBJ2-3; D gene: NA; CDR3 protein: CASSERGTYTQYF; CDR3 DNA: TGTGCCAGCAGTGAAAGGGGGACCTATACGCAGTATTTT
clone size: NA; V gene: TRBV5-6; J gene: TRBJ1-2; D gene: NA; CDR3 protein: CASSLVQVYGYTF; CDR3 DNA: TGTGCCAGCAGCTTGGTACAGGTTTATGGCTACACCTTC
clone size: NA; V gene: TRBV6-6; J gene: TRBJ1-3; D gene: TRBD1; CDR3 protein: CASSGQGAGNTIYF; CDR3 DNA: TGTGCCAGCAGTGGGCAGGGGGCTGGAAACACCATATATTTT
clone size: NA; V gene: TRBV28; J gene: TRBJ2-5; D gene: TRBD1; CDR3 protein: CASSPEFESMSTGGGETQYF; CDR3 DNA: TGTGCCAGCAGCCCCGAATTTGAGTCAATGAGTACAGGGGGCGGGGAGACCCAGTACTTC
clone size: NA; V gene: TRBV3-1/TRBV3-2; J gene: TRBJ1-6; D gene: NA; CDR3 protein: CASSHGGENSPLHF; CDR3 DNA: TGTGCCAGCAGCCACGGGGGTGAGAATTCACCCCTCCACTTT
clone size: NA; V gene: TRBV24-1; J gene: TRBJ2-5; D gene: TRBD2; CDR3 protein: CATSDRGTSGGGETQYF; CDR3 DNA: TGTGCCACCAGTGACCGAGGGACTAGCGGGGGTGGTGAGACCCAGTACTTC
clone size: NA; V gene: TRBV18; J gene: TRBJ2-1; D gene: TRBD2; CDR3 protein: CASSPQRGNNEQFF; CDR3 DNA: TGTGCCAGCTCACCCCAGCGGGGAAACAATGAGCAGTTCTTC
clone size: NA; V gene: TRBV29-1; J gene: TRBJ2-1; D gene: TRBD1; CDR3 protein: CSVGTGRYNEQFF; CDR3 DNA: TGCAGCGTTGGGACAGGGCGCTACAATGAGCAGTTCTTC
clone size: NA; V gene: TRBV2; J gene: TRBJ1-1; D gene: TRBD1; CDR3 protein: CASSASTDRVANTEAFF; CDR3 DNA: TGTGCCAGCAGTGCCTCCACAGACAGGGTGGCGAACACTGAAGCTTTCTTT
clone size: NA; V gene: TRBV19; J gene: TRBJ1-2; D gene: TRBD1; CDR3 protein: CASSSRGQGNGRYGYTF; CDR3 DNA: TGTGCCAGTAGTTCTCGAGGACAGGGTAATGGTCGCTATGGCTACACCTTC
clone size: NA; V gene: TRBV12-3/TRBV12-4; J gene: TRBJ2-3; D gene: NA; CDR3 protein: CASGWAPDTQYF; CDR3 DNA: TGTGCCAGCGGGTGGGCCCCAGATACGCAGTATTTT